The text below deals with one T cell receptor beta chain. V was pared by 1 base and J by 4 bases, with 6 bases between. The CDR3 sequence is 13 residues long. Germline CDR1 SGHTS, CDR2 YDEGEE. The sample belongs to a study of CD8 T cells in Susac syndrome. RNA totalling roughly 0.45 to 1 ug underwent reverse transcription with random hexamers. The amplification used immunoSEQ multiplex PCR on TCR beta CDR3; it spanned 54 Vbeta and 13 Jbeta. TCRdb passed the immunoSEQ multiplex PCR reads through MiXCR, listing each CDR3 protein once. The sample has 200,000 or so distinct CDR3 sequences; about 96% are singletons.

The chain employs TRBV5-8 and TRBJ2-1; no reliable D call. The sample was CD4+ T cells from PBMCs. The clonotype comes from a human donor with multiple sclerosis. DNA for the CDR3: TGTGCCAGCAGCTTGACAGATTACAATGAGCAGTTCTTC. This translates into CASSLTDYNEQFF.